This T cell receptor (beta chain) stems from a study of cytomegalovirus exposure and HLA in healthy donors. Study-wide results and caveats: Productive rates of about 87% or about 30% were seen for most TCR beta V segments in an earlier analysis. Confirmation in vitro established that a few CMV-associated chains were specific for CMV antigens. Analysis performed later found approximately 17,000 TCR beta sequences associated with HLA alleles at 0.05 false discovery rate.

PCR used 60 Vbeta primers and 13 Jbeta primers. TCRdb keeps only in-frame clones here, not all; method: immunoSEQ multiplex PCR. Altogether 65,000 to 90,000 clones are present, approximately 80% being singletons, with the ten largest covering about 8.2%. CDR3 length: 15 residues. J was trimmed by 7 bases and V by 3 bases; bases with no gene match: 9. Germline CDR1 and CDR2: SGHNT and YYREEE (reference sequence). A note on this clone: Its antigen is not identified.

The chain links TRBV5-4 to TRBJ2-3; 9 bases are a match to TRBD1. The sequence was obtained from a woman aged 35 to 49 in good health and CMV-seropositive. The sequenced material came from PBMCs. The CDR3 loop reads CASSSSTGGSYTQYF. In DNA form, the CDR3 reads TGTGCCAGCAGCTCATCGACAGGGGGATCATATACGCAGTATTTT.